The clone carrying this T cell receptor beta chain was seen a handful of times. Antigen unknown. This entry comes from a study of beta chain features in type 1 diabetes. General observations from the study: For Type 1 diabetes patients, all four CD4+ subsets carried TCRB CDR3s that were moderately but significantly shorter.

cDNA synthesis used the whole RNA isolate, giving expressed TCRB sequences. Generated by immunoSEQ multiplex PCR, the TCRdb table keeps only in-frame clones and is missing some. The sample has a few hundred thousand clones; under 20% are singletons. The CDR3 covers 15 residues. Trimming removed 3 bases at V and 5 bases at J, with 19 bases between. Looked up from germline, CDR1 is GTSNPN and CDR2 is SVGIG (reference sequence). Each of the CD4+ naive, central memory, regulatory and stem cell-like memory populations was sorted via CD45RO/CCR7/CD25/CD127/CD95/CD27. The V call is TRBV30, the J call TRBJ2-5; D call uncertain. This TCR was sampled from a man aged 25-40 years with type 1 diabetes. What was sequenced was naive CD4+ T cells from blood. The CDR3 sequence: CAWSHMAALGETQYF. The CDR3 DNA sequence: TGTGCCTGGAGCCACATGGCGGCTCTCGGGGAGACCCAGTACTTC.